This TCR beta chain came from a study of cytomegalovirus exposure and HLA in healthy donors (TCRdb year 2017). Study-level background: An earlier analysis of approximately 550 of the donors reported 250 to 300 Gb of sequence data and some 100 million unique TCR beta sequences from about 180 million T cells. An earlier analysis of about 600 of the donors used high-throughput TCR beta sequencing to judge whether each TCR beta V gene segment behaved as functional or pseudogenic. All discovery cohort repertoires had been generated on a single sequencing platform. To study patterns of TCR occurrence, a later analysis re-analyzed previously published TCR beta repertoires from 500 to 850 donors and added high-resolution HLA genotyping. The study was designed to test whether signatures of past pathogen exposure could be identified by cataloging public T cell receptors. About 330 gigabases of sequencing data and roughly 80 million unique TCR sequences made up an early release that covered around 640 HLA-typed donors. Of the 398 genotyped donors, approximately 82% fell in the genetic ancestry cluster associated with self-reported Caucasian donors. Five DR-DQ haplotypes were treated as single units for association and clustering because of strong linkage in the cohort. Across around 400 genotyped donors of the cohort, an average of roughly 230,000 unique TCR beta nucleotide sequences per donor were sequenced, and roughly 18% of those sequences were non-productive. Donor age, sex, ethnicity and CMV serostatus were compiled alongside the repertoire data. Typing coverage varied by locus: 629-630 donors for A, B, C, DRB1 and DQB1; 500 to 550 for DQA1; more than 600 for DPA1; approximately 450 for DPB1. A separate validation cohort of approximately 130 different subjects was used in addition to the 666-subject first cohort. To predict cytomegalovirus infection status, the study combined high-throughput TCR immunosequencing, statistical association of individual TCRs with disease status, and machine learning. HLA typing covered class I and class II loci at four-digit resolution. Genome-wide SNP genotypes for about 60% of the 666 donors were used in a later genetic analysis, which treated that subset as a discovery cohort. The study profiled the T cell repertoires of about 720 subjects by immunosequencing and related them to cytomegalovirus serostatus. The later analysis used no new phenotypic data to find candidate immune exposures, relying instead on TCR beta sequences and their occurrence across donors. What the study reported, not specific to this receptor: A further reported finding was that TCR beta sequences accurately predicted the HLA-A and HLA-B alleles for most subjects in the first cohort. Linkage disequilibrium might explain the correlated functional status among segregating V segments, but an unknown experimental factor could not be ruled out. According to a later analysis, most CMV-associated TCR beta chains appeared to be HLA-restricted, and the HLA associations seemed to be driven largely by CMV exposure. In a later analysis, the rate of TCR association differed among HLA loci, with DRB1 alleles having the most associated TCRs and HLA-C alleles having the fewest. Only TCR beta chains were sequenced in this cohort, and the absence of alpha or paired-chain data limited detectable features. The study listed approximately 160 TCR beta chains as associated with cytomegalovirus. A later genetic analysis reported fewer N-insertions in productive TCRs among donors in an Asian-associated ancestry cluster than the roughly 700-donor mean. A later analysis found that HLA-associated TCR beta chains were more clonally expanded and had lower generation probabilities than equally common non-associated chains. In an earlier analysis of 500 to 650 of the donors, most TCR beta V segments appeared in productive rearrangements about 87% or about 30% of the time, broadly matching IMGT annotations. Because HLA typing was unavailable for some donors at each locus, only the typed subset was used in association tests. Most TCR sequences were seen in very few donors, while some public TCRs were found in many individuals. The presence/absence analyses assumed that sequencing depth was roughly uniform across donors, and that assumption may not be true. About 17 rarely observed V segments, including chromosome 9 orphons, were excluded from the earlier analysis of about 600 of the donors because counts were too low. In both the original and validation cohorts, the classifier was reported to diagnose cytomegalovirus status with high specificity and sensitivity. The authors suggested that the approach could potentially be extended to other disease states and immunological phenotypes. In a later analysis, several top co-occurrence clusters were reported to appear linked to parvovirus B19, influenza, CMV and Epstein-Barr virus. A cluster of highly shared sequence variants was judged likely to represent a technical artifact of the sequencing pipeline. Some IMGT-functional V segments, including TRBV6-2 and TRBV6-3, could not be distinguished by the 87-base-pair reads and were therefore excluded. When HLA alleles, especially DR and DQ, strongly co-occurred, TCR associations were difficult to assign to individual alleles. In a later genetic analysis, a missense DCLRE1C variant was associated with V-gene and J-gene trimming of TCR beta chains, and the association was replicated in an independent cohort. In a later analysis, about 16,000 TCR beta sequences were associated with specific HLA alleles at a false discovery rate of 0.05. Three of the identified cytomegalovirus-associated TCR beta chains were confirmed in vitro to be specific for cytomegalovirus antigens. For the cohort, immune exposure information was limited to CMV serostatus.

Libraries were made using the immunoSEQ multiplex PCR assay. A mixture of 60 forward primers for TCR Vbeta segments and 13 reverse primers for TCR Jbeta segments was used in the multiplex PCR. A multiplex PCR assay on genomic DNA amplified the CDR3 region of rearranged TCR beta genes. The Illumina HiSeq System was used to sequence the amplified TCR beta libraries as 87-base-pair reads. As for how the authors treated the data: In a later analysis, approximately 74 million unique TCR beta chains were counted across the 500 to 700 repertoires, and approximately 9.9 million of these chains were shared by at least two donors. A nearest-neighbor algorithm error-corrected the raw reads and collapsed the reads into unique sequences, merging closely related sequences to remove PCR and sequencing errors. Alignment of CDR3 sequences to IMGT reference sequences was used to assign V, D and J gene segments. Each retained sequence needed at least a six-nucleotide match to both a V gene segment and a J gene segment. Rearrangements were called productive when the CDR3 lacked stop codons and stayed in frame with V and J; all others were non-productive. CDR3 was defined according to IMGT convention as the region running from the second conserved V-encoded cysteine to the conserved J-encoded phenylalanine. In an earlier analysis of 550 to 650 of the donors, sequences lacking an unambiguous match to a single V gene segment were excluded. In an earlier analysis of 500 to 750 of the donors, V segments were called functional above 56.7% productive rearrangements and were called segregating when the between-donor standard deviation exceeded 5%. A statistical classification framework was developed to diagnose cytomegalovirus status using the catalog of TCR beta chain sequences. In a later analysis, TCR nucleotide sequences were compared against IMGT/GENE-DB human TR gene sequences so that V and J genes could be assigned. A later analysis assigned CDR3 sequences and most-parsimonious VDJ recombination scenarios with the TCRdist pipeline. A later analysis defined each TCR beta chain by its CDR3 amino acid sequence plus V-gene family, and excluded reads lacking a unique V-gene family. As a way to deal with suspected cross-contamination and a sequencing artifact, a later analysis dropped more than 500 nucleotide sequences that were highly shared and had low generation probability. A later analysis calculated a clonal expansion index for each public chain from normalized within-repertoire ranks of inferred template counts. In a later analysis, generation probabilities were computed with a VDJ recombination model fitted to out-of-frame rearrangements, and the resulting probabilities were checked against IGoR. In a later analysis, hypergeometric tests were used to score TCR-TCR, TCR-HLA and TCR-CMV co-occurrence, with a repertoire-size bias correction applied to TCR pairs. A later analysis estimated false discovery rates by permuting HLA or CMV assignments 20 times. In a later analysis, co-occurring TCRs were grouped using DBSCAN, and TCRdist sequence similarity was added for clustering within HLA-allele-positive subsets. For co-occurrence clustering, repertoires with fewer than 30,000 or more than 120,000 public chains were excluded, along with 5 or 6 repertoires with anomalous nucleotide sharing. The table comes from immuneACCESS by way of TCRdb, which keeps in-frame sequences with V and J called. Part of the clones is missing from these tables; in studies checked, under half for an unresolved V gene and the rest for unknown reasons. That table gives V, J and clone size, and the DNA gave D and trimming. This sample has 110,000 to 150,000 clones in its table, and more than 8% of those were observed once. 1.8% of the sample belongs to the ten largest clones.

A few counts support this clone. Its specific antigen is unknown. No much larger clone is present one base from it, and per-base qualities are unavailable. Taken from cysteine to phenylalanine, the CDR3 has 15 residues. Only CDR3 DNA remains: 45 bases, in frame from the first base. Cut back by 0 bases and 5 bases, the V and J ends lie 10 bases apart. The germline V gene encodes CDR1 WSHSY and CDR2 SAAADI. The cohort comprised fewer than 750 healthy bone marrow donors. All cohort members were sampled while nominally healthy, although unrecorded immune exposures were likely present. The donor tested CMV seronegative and was one of the 352 seronegative cohort members. Each donor provided a peripheral blood sample, and peripheral blood mononuclear cells were used for TCR beta sequencing. Genomic DNA was extracted from the blood cell samples with the Qiagen DNeasy Blood Extraction Kit.

Recombination linked TRBV10-2 to TRBJ1-4; the best D guess is TRBD1, with 6 bases matching. Material: PBMCs. This receptor was obtained from a man in his fifties in good health and CMV-seronegative. The DNA sequence is as follows: TGCGCCAGCAGTGAGTCTGAGACAGGCAATGAAAAACTGTTTTTT. Its amino acids are CASSESETGNEKLFF.